This T cell receptor beta chain was obtained from a study of T-cell memory formation after mild COVID-19. Turning to the study itself: TCR clusters were largely donor specific. Whole-study findings and limits: SARS-CoV-2 specificity of second-wave clones peaking day 37 was unconfirmed.

This clonotype has a handful of counts. Antigen specificity is unknown. The TCR alpha and TCR beta cDNA libraries, bearing sample barcodes and UMIs, were generated by 5'RACE using constant-segment primers. MiXCR was run by TCRdb on the 5' RACE reads, yielding one entry per CDR3 protein. Among approximately 480,000 distinct CDR3 sequences listed, about 20% were seen once. V was cut by 5 bases and J by 3 bases, with 20 bases left in between. The CDR3 consists of 16 residues. This chain joins TRBV12-3 or TRBV12-4 and TRBJ2-7; a possible D gene is TRBD2 (6 bases). This TCR came from an adult woman who had mild COVID-19 (a few samples of this study predate the infection). Cell type and time point are not known. The sample was PBMCs or a T cell subset sorted from them (not recorded which). The CDR3 DNA reads as TGTGCCAGCAGTCCAACGACTGGGGGAGGACTCTACGAGCAGTACTTC. As protein: CASSPTTGGGLYEQYF.